The 9 T cell receptor beta chains below were found in one sample sequenced in a study of cytomegalovirus exposure and HLA in healthy donors. Both 60 Vbeta primers and 13 Jbeta primers went into the PCR. The method was immunoSEQ multiplex PCR; TCRdb's version includes in-frame clones alone and lacks a portion of them. The sample lists 110,000 or so clones; over 65% were seen once. Sequencing input: PBMCs. The receptors here all came from a woman aged 18-30 years in good health and CMV-seronegative.

The chain joins TRBV4-1 to TRBJ1-4; 7 bases align to TRBD1. This CDR3 is built from 14 residues. Germline loops: CDR1 MGHRA, CDR2 YSYEKL. V shed 1 base, J shed 6 bases, and the junction held 2 bases outside the gene matches. The CDR3 here is CASSQAQGDEKLFF. CDR3 DNA sequence: TGCGCCAGCAGCCAAGCTCAGGGGGATGAAAAACTGTTTTTT.

The J gene is TRBJ1-1, the V gene TRBV19; TRBD1 is a possible D gene (6 bases). Germline V lookup: CDR1 LNHDA, CDR2 SQIVND (reference sequence). Trimming stripped 2 bases from V and 4 bases from J, with 20 bases between. This CDR3 contains 17 residues. The CDR3 reads CASSINGGRSISTEAFF. The CDR3 DNA is TGTGCCAGTAGTATAAACGGGGGGCGTTCGATAAGCACTGAAGCTTTCTTT.

The chain uses TRBV28 and TRBJ2-7; 14 nucleotides align to TRBD2. The CDR3 covers 15 residues. Losses at the gene ends were 6 bases for V and 7 bases for J; bases not matched to a gene: 8. Germline CDR1 MDHEN, CDR2 SYDVKM. The CDR3 DNA reads as TGTGCCAGCAGCCTGCAGGGACTAGCGGGAGTGGAGCAGTACTTC. Protein product: CASSLQGLAGVEQYF.

This clone appeared a few times. The chain joins TRBV5-4 to TRBJ2-1, with D maybe TRBD2 (5 bases). The V end lost 4 bases, the J end lost 14 bases, and 19 bases lay between the germline ends. Germline CDR1 reads SGHNT; CDR2 reads YYREEE (reference sequence). The CDR3 has 13 amino acids. The CDR3 region has the DNA TGTGCCAGCAGCCCTAGCCGACTCGGGTACGAGTTCTTC. Protein sequence: CASSPSRLGYEFF.

The rearrangement uses TRBV13 and TRBJ1-2; D might be TRBD1 (6 bases). V lost 3 bases, J lost 6 bases, and 26 bases lay in between. CDR3 length equals 18 residues. CDR1 PRHDT and CDR2 FYEKMQ come from the germline V gene (reference sequence). The CDR3 DNA reads as TGTGCCAGCAGCTTTTACAGGGCTACGCTTACGGGATTCCATGGCTACACCTTC. Its protein is CASSFYRATLTGFHGYTF.

This clone appeared a few times. For the CDR3, the DNA is TGTGCCAGCGGGACTGCTGGGGCCAACGTCCTGACTTTC. Its protein is CASGTAGANVLTF. V and J are TRBV6-5 and TRBJ2-6; D might be TRBD2 (6 bases). Trimming pared 8 bases from V and 2 bases from J, leaving 7 bases between. In germline, CDR1 is MNHEY, CDR2 SVGAGI. The CDR3 length is 13 residues.

This clone is categorized as medium-sized (0.01 to 0.1%). The chain couples TRBV27 to TRBJ2-2, with TRBD2 identical over 9 bases. The V gene's germline CDR1 is MNHEY and CDR2 SMNVEV (reference sequence). With 6 bases clipped from V and 5 bases from J, the junction kept 4 bases outside the gene matches. This CDR3 contains 14 residues. The CDR3 DNA sequence: TGTGCCAGCAGCACTAGCGGGTTTACCGGGGAGCTGTTTTTT. Its translation is CASSTSGFTGELFF.

The V and J genes are TRBV11-3 and TRBJ2-5; D not resolved. This CDR3 has 14 residues. V was pared by 1 base and J by 4 bases, with 10 bases between. Per germline, CDR1 SGHNT and CDR2 YENEEA. As DNA, the CDR3 is TGTGCCAGCAGCTTAGTCGGAGTAGGAGAGACCCAGTACTTC. It specifies CASSLVGVGETQYF.

The chain carries TRBV5-1 and TRBJ1-5, with 9 nucleotides matching TRBD1. CDR1 and CDR2 from the germline V gene are SGHRS and YFSETQ. Germline trimming cut 4 bases from V and 5 bases from J; bases unmatched to any gene: 1. The CDR3 totals 13 residues. CDR3 sequence (DNA): TGCGCCAGCAGCCGACAGGGGGATCAGCCCCAGCATTTT. Residues: CASSRQGDQPQHF.